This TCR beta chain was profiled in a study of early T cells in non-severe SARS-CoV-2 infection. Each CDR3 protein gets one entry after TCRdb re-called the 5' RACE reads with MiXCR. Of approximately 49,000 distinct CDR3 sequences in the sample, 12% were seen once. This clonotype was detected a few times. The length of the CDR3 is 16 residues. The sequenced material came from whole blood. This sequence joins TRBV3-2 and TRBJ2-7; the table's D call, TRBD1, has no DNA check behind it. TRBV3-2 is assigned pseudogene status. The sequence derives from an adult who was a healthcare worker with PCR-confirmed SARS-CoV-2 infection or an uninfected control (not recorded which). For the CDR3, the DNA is TGTGCCAGCAGCCAAGAGGCCTGGGACAGGCACTACGAGCAGTACTTC. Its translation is CASSQEAWDRHYEQYF.